Listed here are 10 T cell receptor beta chains from one sample, sequenced in a study of early T cells in non-severe SARS-CoV-2 infection. Via MiXCR, TCRdb re-called the 5' RACE reads, giving one row per CDR3 protein. The repertoire holds around 30,000 distinct CDR3 sequences, approximately 4.7% seen once, with less than 14% in the top ten. Material: whole blood. These receptors were collected from an adult who was a healthcare worker with PCR-confirmed SARS-CoV-2 infection or an uninfected control (not recorded which).

There are many counts of this clonotype. This chain connects TRBV19 to TRBJ1-5; 8 bases are shared with TRBD1. Per germline, CDR1 LNHDA and CDR2 SQIVND (reference sequence). V trimming: 7 bases; J trimming: 3 bases; junction bases outside the gene matches: 8. This CDR3 spans 15 amino acids. CDR3 protein: CASMTATGDNQPQHF. The CDR3 coding sequence is TGTGCCAGTATGACCGCGACAGGGGACAATCAGCCCCAGCATTTT.

This clonotype was seen at least ten times. This chain links TRBV5-1 with TRBJ2-7; TRBD1 agrees at 7 bases. Losses at the gene ends were 1 base for V and 2 bases for J; bases not matched to a gene: 12. The germline V gene encodes CDR1 SGHRS and CDR2 YFSETQ. The CDR3 covers 17 residues. CDR3 residues: CASSLSTFNRGPYEQYF. CDR3 bases: TGCGCCAGCAGCTTGTCGACCTTTAACAGGGGTCCCTACGAGCAGTACTTC.

In this sample, this clonotype turned up many times. The chain is built from TRBV5-4 and TRBJ1-1; TRBD1 agrees at 9 bases. J gave up 6 bases and V 4 bases, and 10 bases lay outside the gene matches. This CDR3 is 15 amino acids long. Germline CDR1 and CDR2: SGHNT and YYREEE (reference sequence). CDR3 region: CASSGQGPLMAEAFF. In nucleotides, the CDR3 is TGTGCCAGCAGCGGACAGGGGCCCCTCATGGCTGAAGCTTTCTTT.

V usage is TRBV5-1 and J usage is TRBJ2-7; 11 nucleotides agree with TRBD2. CDR1 is SGHRS, CDR2 YFSETQ, per germline. J gave up 6 bases and V 4 bases, and 15 bases lay outside the gene matches. The CDR3 is 17 residues long. The CDR3 DNA follows: TGCGCCAGCAGCACTGCCGGGACTAGCGGAGCCCTCCGCGAGCAGTACTTC. Amino acid sequence: CASSTAGTSGALREQYF.

In its sample, this clonotype was seen a few times. This chain connects TRBV14 to TRBJ1-2; 7 bases line up with TRBD1. CDR1 is SGHDN and CDR2 is FVKESK in the germline V gene. Unmatched junction bases numbered 16, after V lost 4 bases and J lost 5 bases. The CDR3 runs to 17 residues. The CDR3 nucleotides read TGTGCCAGCAGCCGTCGAGACAGGGCTCACCATTTATATGGCTACACCTTC. Protein sequence: CASSRRDRAHHLYGYTF.

This clonotype was picked up many times. V usage is TRBV20-1 and J usage is TRBJ1-5, with D possibly matching TRBD1 (6 bases). This CDR3 comprises 17 residues. Germline-derived CDR1 and CDR2 are DFQATT and SNEGSKA (reference sequence). With 5 bases removed from V and 1 base from J, the gap between germline ends came to 21 bases. CDR3 nucleotide sequence: TGCAGTGCTTCCTCCGGCAGGGGACGTTTAAGCAATCAGCCCCAGCATTTT. Protein sequence: CSASSGRGRLSNQPQHF.

The table lists this clonotype with many counts. The chain couples TRBV24-1 to TRBJ2-3; TRBD2 aligns across 13 bases. Germline CDR1 KGHDR, CDR2 SFDVKD. Trimming removed 4 bases from V and 2 bases from J; junction bases left unmatched: 8. The CDR3 has 18 residues. The CDR3 nucleotides read TGTGCCACCAGTGAGGAACCGGGACTAGCGGGGTCCACAGATACGCAGTATTTT. Amino acid sequence: CATSEEPGLAGSTDTQYF.

The chain carries TRBV5-5 and TRBJ1-2, with TRBD1 matching 8 bases. The CDR3 contains 15 residues. In germline, CDR1 is SGHKS, CDR2 YYEKEE (reference sequence). Unmatched junction bases numbered 6, after V lost 4 bases and J lost 1 base. The CDR3 coding sequence is TGTGCCAGCAGCCCGTCAGGGGGCCTTAACTATGGCTACACCTTC. Translated: CASSPSGGLNYGYTF.

This clonotype came up many times. The V gene is TRBV12-3 or TRBV12-4, the J gene TRBJ1-5, with TRBD1 as a possible D gene (5 bases). Trimming took off 4 bases at V and 0 bases at J, with 7 bases between the two ends. This CDR3 is built from 14 residues. CDR3: CASSSGFSNQPQHF. DNA of the CDR3: TGTGCCAGCAGTTCAGGGTTTAGCAATCAGCCCCAGCATTTT.

This clonotype was counted ten times or more. This chain links TRBV20-1 with TRBJ2-1, with 11 bases aligning to TRBD1. The germline CDR1 and CDR2 sequences are DFQATT and SNEGSKA (reference sequence). The CDR3 loop spans 15 amino acids. The J segment lost 6 bases and the V segment lost 5 bases, leaving 9 bases of the junction unmatched. The CDR3 loop is CSAPRDGTGGNEQFF. The CDR3 region has the DNA TGCAGTGCTCCCAGAGACGGGACAGGGGGCAATGAGCAGTTCTTC.